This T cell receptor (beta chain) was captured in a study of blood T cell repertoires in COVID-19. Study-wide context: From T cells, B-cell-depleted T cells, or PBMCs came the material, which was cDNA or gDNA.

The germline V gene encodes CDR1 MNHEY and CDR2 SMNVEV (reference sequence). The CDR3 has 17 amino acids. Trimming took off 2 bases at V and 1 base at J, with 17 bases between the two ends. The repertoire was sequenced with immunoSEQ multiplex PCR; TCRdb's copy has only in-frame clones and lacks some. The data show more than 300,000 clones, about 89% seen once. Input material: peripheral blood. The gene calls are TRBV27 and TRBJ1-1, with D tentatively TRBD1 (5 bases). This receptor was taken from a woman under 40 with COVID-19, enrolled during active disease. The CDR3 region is CASSLRGRIAQNTEAFF. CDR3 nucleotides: TGTGCCAGCAGTTTAAGGGGCCGGATAGCCCAGAACACTGAAGCTTTCTTT.